The rows below give T cell receptor beta chains drawn from one sample of a study of blood T cell repertoires in COVID-19. Libraries were prepared by immunoSEQ multiplex PCR; TCRdb keeps only in-frame clonotypes and omits some of them. The repertoire includes roughly 63,000 clones, approximately 90% of them detected once, and 1.4% sits in the top ten. Source material: peripheral blood. The receptor set was obtained from a man between 60 and 70 years old with acute or convalescent COVID-19. Each CDR3 is given with its conserved first and last residue. The order of the fields is J gene, clone size, CDR3 length, V gene, D gene, CDR3 protein, CDR3 DNA. The D gene is left open where the match is weak. Some rows have no size entry. The others give once, few or many, or a class for an expanded clone.

j_gene: TRBJ2-1
abundance: NA
len: 15
v_gene: TRBV6-2/TRBV6-3
d_gene: TRBD2
CDR3aa: CASSLTSGLYNEQFF
CDR3nt: TGTGCCAGCAGTCTTACTAGCGGACTCTACAATGAGCAGTTCTTC

j_gene: TRBJ1-1
abundance: once
len: 14
v_gene: TRBV28
d_gene: NA
CDR3aa: CASSLARQNTEAFF
CDR3nt: TGTGCCAGCAGTTTAGCGAGGCAGAACACTGAAGCTTTCTTT

j_gene: TRBJ2-5
abundance: NA
len: 14
v_gene: TRBV24-1
d_gene: NA
CDR3aa: CATSDRGTQETQYF
CDR3nt: TGTGCCACCAGTGACCGCGGGACCCAAGAGACCCAGTACTTC

j_gene: TRBJ2-2
abundance: NA
len: 14
v_gene: TRBV11-2
d_gene: TRBD1
CDR3aa: CASRGQGNTGELFF
CDR3nt: TGTGCCAGCAGGGGACAGGGGAACACCGGGGAGCTGTTTTTT

j_gene: TRBJ2-2
abundance: NA
len: 17
v_gene: TRBV3-1/TRBV3-2
d_gene: TRBD2
CDR3aa: CASSQDVGLARTGELFF
CDR3nt: TGTGCCAGCAGCCAAGATGTGGGACTAGCTCGCACCGGGGAGCTGTTTTTT

j_gene: TRBJ1-5
abundance: once
len: 15
v_gene: TRBV7-3
d_gene: NA
CDR3aa: CASSLTGGSGQPQHF
CDR3nt: TGTGCCAGCAGCTTAACGGGGGGTTCTGGGCAGCCCCAGCATTTT

j_gene: TRBJ1-2
abundance: NA
len: 16
v_gene: TRBV11-2
d_gene: TRBD1
CDR3aa: CASSLGPGQVGYGYTF
CDR3nt: TGTGCCAGCAGCTTAGGCCCGGGACAGGTTGGCTATGGCTACACCTTC

j_gene: TRBJ2-6
abundance: NA
len: 15
v_gene: TRBV5-1
d_gene: NA
CDR3aa: CASSSRRSGANVLTF
CDR3nt: TGCGCCAGCAGCTCTAGACGCTCTGGGGCCAACGTCCTGACTTTC

j_gene: TRBJ2-6
abundance: NA
len: 18
v_gene: TRBV11-3
d_gene: TRBD1
CDR3aa: CASSPWDSSFSGANVLTF
CDR3nt: TGTGCCAGCAGCCCATGGGACAGCAGCTTTTCTGGGGCCAACGTCCTGACTTTC

j_gene: TRBJ1-1
abundance: few
len: 13
v_gene: TRBV5-5
d_gene: NA
CDR3aa: CASSNEGDTEAFF
CDR3nt: TGTGCCAGCAGTAACGAAGGGGACACTGAAGCTTTCTTT

j_gene: TRBJ1-5
abundance: NA
len: 12
v_gene: TRBV6-2/TRBV6-3
d_gene: NA
CDR3aa: CASSYSGALEHF
CDR3nt: TGTGCCAGCAGTTACTCGGGGGCATTGGAACATTTT

j_gene: TRBJ2-1
abundance: NA
len: 15
v_gene: TRBV18
d_gene: TRBD2
CDR3aa: CASSPRLADNNEQFF
CDR3nt: TGTGCCAGCTCACCAAGACTAGCGGACAACAATGAGCAGTTCTTC

j_gene: TRBJ2-2
abundance: NA
len: 16
v_gene: TRBV27
d_gene: NA
CDR3aa: CASSWQGHANTGELFF
CDR3nt: TGTGCCAGCAGTTGGCAGGGCCATGCGAACACCGGGGAGCTGTTTTTT

j_gene: TRBJ1-2
abundance: NA
len: 16
v_gene: TRBV11-2
d_gene: NA
CDR3aa: CASSLVGGYYNYGYTF
CDR3nt: TGTGCCAGCAGCTTAGTAGGAGGGTACTATAACTATGGCTACACCTTC

j_gene: TRBJ2-1
abundance: NA
len: 11
v_gene: TRBV20-1
d_gene: TRBD1
CDR3aa: CSADRGHEQFF
CDR3nt: TGCAGTGCTGACAGGGGGCATGAGCAGTTCTTC

j_gene: TRBJ2-2
abundance: NA
len: 16
v_gene: TRBV27
d_gene: TRBD2
CDR3aa: CASSSKGLGNTGELFF
CDR3nt: TGTGCCAGCAGTTCCAAGGGACTAGGGAACACCGGGGAGCTGTTTTTT

j_gene: TRBJ2-4
abundance: NA
len: 13
v_gene: TRBV28
d_gene: NA
CDR3aa: CASRQLAKNIQYF
CDR3nt: TGTGCCAGCAGGCAACTAGCCAAAAACATTCAGTACTTC

j_gene: TRBJ1-2
abundance: NA
len: 14
v_gene: TRBV7-9
d_gene: NA
CDR3aa: CASSQNRVGYGYTF
CDR3nt: TGTGCCAGCAGCCAAAACAGGGTGGGCTATGGCTACACCTTC

j_gene: TRBJ2-2
abundance: NA
len: 16
v_gene: TRBV6-6
d_gene: TRBD2
CDR3aa: CASSRLGGRGTGELFF
CDR3nt: TGTGCCAGCAGTCGACTCGGGGGGAGAGGGACCGGGGAGCTGTTTTTT

j_gene: TRBJ1-6
abundance: NA
len: 18
v_gene: TRBV4-1
d_gene: NA
CDR3aa: CASSQSRVHVEGDSPLHF
CDR3nt: TGCGCCAGCAGCCAGTCCCGGGTCCATGTCGAGGGCGATTCACCCCTCCACTTT

j_gene: TRBJ1-2
abundance: NA
len: 14
v_gene: TRBV9
d_gene: NA
CDR3aa: CASSMDTGTYGYTF
CDR3nt: TGTGCCAGCAGCATGGATACAGGGACCTATGGCTACACCTTC

j_gene: TRBJ2-2
abundance: NA
len: 15
v_gene: TRBV5-1
d_gene: NA
CDR3aa: CASSLATANTGELFF
CDR3nt: TGCGCCAGCAGCTTGGCCACAGCGAACACCGGGGAGCTGTTTTTT

j_gene: TRBJ1-3
abundance: NA
len: 14
v_gene: TRBV28
d_gene: TRBD1
CDR3aa: CASSNRGTGNTIYF
CDR3nt: TGTGCCAGCAGCAACAGGGGAACTGGAAACACCATATATTTT

j_gene: TRBJ1-1
abundance: NA
len: 16
v_gene: TRBV28
d_gene: NA
CDR3aa: CASNPAFKGKNTEAFF
CDR3nt: TGTGCCAGCAACCCCGCCTTTAAGGGGAAGAACACTGAAGCTTTCTTT

j_gene: TRBJ2-7
abundance: NA
len: 15
v_gene: TRBV6-5
d_gene: TRBD2
CDR3aa: CASRTGTSGSYEQYF
CDR3nt: TGTGCCAGCAGGACCGGGACTAGCGGCTCCTACGAGCAGTACTTC

j_gene: TRBJ1-6
abundance: NA
len: 15
v_gene: TRBV28
d_gene: TRBD1
CDR3aa: CASSLQQGRGSPLHF
CDR3nt: TGTGCCAGCAGTTTACAACAGGGGAGAGGGTCACCCCTCCACTTT

j_gene: TRBJ1-1
abundance: NA
len: 14
v_gene: TRBV19
d_gene: TRBD1
CDR3aa: CASTTLLTGTEAFF
CDR3nt: TGTGCCAGTACCACCCTACTGACAGGGACTGAAGCTTTCTTT

j_gene: TRBJ2-1
abundance: NA
len: 15
v_gene: TRBV2
d_gene: TRBD1
CDR3aa: CASSGDRGAYNEQFF
CDR3nt: TGTGCCAGCAGTGGAGACAGGGGGGCCTACAATGAGCAGTTCTTC

j_gene: TRBJ1-2
abundance: NA
len: 14
v_gene: TRBV6-1
d_gene: TRBD1
CDR3aa: CASSERRGPVGYTF
CDR3nt: TGTGCCAGCAGTGAGCGCAGGGGGCCTGTTGGCTACACCTTC

j_gene: TRBJ1-1
abundance: NA
len: 11
v_gene: TRBV12-5
d_gene: TRBD1
CDR3aa: CASGGTGEAFF
CDR3nt: TGTGCTAGTGGGGGGACAGGTGAAGCTTTCTTT

j_gene: TRBJ2-2
abundance: NA
len: 15
v_gene: TRBV25-1
d_gene: TRBD2
CDR3aa: CASSWASGRTGELFF
CDR3nt: TGTGCCAGCAGTTGGGCTAGCGGGAGGACCGGGGAGCTGTTTTTT

j_gene: TRBJ2-7
abundance: NA
len: 14
v_gene: TRBV4-1
d_gene: TRBD2
CDR3aa: CASSGSGRIHEQYF
CDR3nt: TGCGCCAGCAGCGGTAGCGGGAGGATCCACGAGCAGTACTTC

j_gene: TRBJ2-6
abundance: once
len: 15
v_gene: TRBV29-1
d_gene: TRBD2
CDR3aa: CSVREGARGANVLTF
CDR3nt: TGCAGCGTCCGGGAGGGAGCGAGGGGGGCCAACGTCCTGACTTTC

j_gene: TRBJ2-2
abundance: NA
len: 14
v_gene: TRBV7-3
d_gene: NA
CDR3aa: CASSLDSPTGELFF
CDR3nt: TGTGCCAGCAGCTTAGACAGTCCGACCGGGGAGCTGTTTTTT

j_gene: TRBJ2-3
abundance: NA
len: 13
v_gene: TRBV5-1
d_gene: NA
CDR3aa: CASSLEGADTQYF
CDR3nt: TGCGCCAGCAGCTTGGAGGGGGCAGATACGCAGTATTTT

j_gene: TRBJ1-6
abundance: NA
len: 15
v_gene: TRBV11-3
d_gene: NA
CDR3aa: CASSLSRTENSPLHF
CDR3nt: TGTGCCAGCAGCTTAAGCCGGACAGAGAATTCACCCCTCCACTTT

j_gene: TRBJ2-1
abundance: NA
len: 13
v_gene: TRBV7-6
d_gene: NA
CDR3aa: CASSLSSYNEQFF
CDR3nt: TGTGCCAGCAGCTTGAGCTCCTACAATGAGCAGTTCTTC

j_gene: TRBJ2-2
abundance: NA
len: 12
v_gene: TRBV12-3/TRBV12-4
d_gene: TRBD2
CDR3aa: CATRRGVGELFF
CDR3nt: TGTGCCACCAGACGGGGGGTCGGGGAGCTGTTTTTT

j_gene: TRBJ2-3
abundance: NA
len: 17
v_gene: TRBV7-2
d_gene: TRBD2
CDR3aa: CASSTKTSGSFTDTQYF
CDR3nt: TGTGCCAGCAGCACAAAGACTAGCGGGAGTTTTACAGATACGCAGTATTTT

j_gene: TRBJ2-7
abundance: NA
len: 14
v_gene: TRBV5-1
d_gene: NA
CDR3aa: CASSLTQGIGEQYF
CDR3nt: TGCGCCAGCAGCTTGACACAGGGAATAGGGGAGCAGTACTTC

j_gene: TRBJ2-3
abundance: NA
len: 15
v_gene: TRBV5-4
d_gene: NA
CDR3aa: CASSLETTYTDTQYF
CDR3nt: TGTGCCAGCAGCTTAGAGACAACATACACAGATACGCAGTATTTT